In its sample, the clone carrying this T cell receptor (beta chain) was seen a few times. Germline CDR1 and CDR2: DFQATT and SNEGSKA (reference sequence). With 6 bases removed from V and 6 bases from J, the gap between germline ends came to 21 bases. The length of the CDR3 is 15 residues. Specified time point: patch test 1, 2 weeks after DPC sensitization. Described treatment: therapeutic diphenylcyclopropenone sensitization with weekly scalp DPC. The source of the sample is a study of human T cells and chemical hapten exposure. TCRdb re-analysed the RACE reads in MiXCR, keeping a single row per CDR3 protein. The profile covers roughly 86,000 distinct CDR3 sequences, with 8% to 11% appearing a single time and about 2.4% taken by the ten largest.

This sequence was found in a man aged 35 to 55 with alopecia areata. Some clones in this sample may be carry-over from other donors' samples. The sample here was whole blood, taken in connection with sensitization to the hapten diphenylcyclopropenone (DPC). The chain joins TRBV20-1 to TRBJ1-5; weak D call: TRBD1 (5 bases). This CDR3 is CSANGAVRDGQPQHF. The CDR3, as DNA: TGCAGTGCGAACGGGGCGGTCAGGGATGGTCAGCCCCAGCATTTT.